One sample yielded the 17 T cell receptor beta chains listed below, sequenced in a study of CD8+ T cells in alopecia areata (dated by TCRdb to 2017 to 2018). Receptor amplification or capture employed the immunoSEQ multiplex PCR assay. For TCR sequencing, RNA was extracted from every sample and reverse transcribed into cDNA to serve as template. TCRdb mirrors the immuneACCESS table, restricted to in-frame sequences. Some clones are absent from its copies; in checked studies, under half trace to an unresolved V gene, and the reason for the others is unknown. For this sample the table gives 150,000 to 160,000 clones, of which 40% to 65% were detected only once. Less than 20% of the sample goes to the ten largest clones. The sample's time point label, in plain terms: baseline before oral tofacitinib. This specimen consisted of CD8+ T cells sorted from blood, obtained at week 0. The source of these receptors is a human donor with alopecia areata.

The rearrangement uses TRBV9 and TRBJ2-1; TRBD2 agrees at 7 bases. The germline V gene has CDR1 SGDLS and CDR2 YYNGEE. The V and J ends lost 4 bases and 3 bases, in that order; junction bases with no gene match: 10. This CDR3 region has 16 residues. The DNA of the CDR3 is TGTGCCAGCAGCCCACCCGCCGGGGAGGGCTACAATGAGCAGTTCTTC. The encoded protein is CASSPPAGEGYNEQFF.

In its sample, this clone was seen a few times. The CDR3 sequence is CASSDTEAFF. Written as DNA, the CDR3 is TGTGCCAGCAGTGACACTGAAGCTTTCTTT. The chain combines TRBV2 with TRBJ1-1; D uncertain. The CDR3 totals 10 residues. Germline V gene lookup returns CDR1 SNHLY and CDR2 FYNNEI. Trimming stripped 3 bases from V and 4 bases from J, with 0 bases between.

The V call is TRBV6-4, the J call TRBJ2-3, with D perhaps TRBD2 (5 bases). CDR1 and CDR2 (germline): MRHNA, SNTAGT. This CDR3 is built from 14 residues. The V and J ends lost 3 bases and 0 bases respectively, with 7 bases between them. The CDR3: CASSERASTDTQYF. The CDR3 DNA reads TGTGCCAGCAGTGAGCGGGCTAGCACAGATACGCAGTATTTT.

The chain has TRBV4-2 and TRBJ1-6, with 8 bases matching TRBD1. The junction had 4 bases not matched to a gene; V was cut back by 2 bases and J by 7 bases. CDR1 LGHNA and CDR2 YNFKEQ come from the germline V gene. This CDR3 region has 15 residues. The CDR3: CASSQWAGGNSPLHF. The CDR3, as DNA: TGTGCCAGCAGCCAATGGGCAGGGGGCAATTCACCCCTCCACTTT.

V and J are TRBV30 and TRBJ2-7, with D perhaps TRBD2 (6 bases). The V and J ends lost 2 bases and 4 bases respectively, with 6 bases between them. The CDR3 totals 11 residues. The germline V gene encodes CDR1 GTSNPN and CDR2 SVGIG (reference sequence). CDR3 in amino acids: CAWSREYEQYF. As DNA, the CDR3 is TGTGCCTGGAGTCGGGAGTACGAGCAGTACTTC.

Concerning this clone itself: Other DNA sequences in this specimen translate into the identical CDR3. The chain is built from TRBV25-1 and TRBJ2-7, with D unclear. CDR3 length: 11 amino acids. V dropped 3 bases and J dropped 2 bases, with 2 bases sitting between them. Germline assignment: CDR1 MGHDK and CDR2 SYGVNS. CDR3 amino acids: CASSETYEQYF. DNA for the CDR3: TGTGCCAGCAGTGAGACCTACGAGCAGTACTTC.

Comment on this clone: At one end, the junction sequence differs from germline, possibly due to a read error. The chain is built from TRBV10-3 and TRBJ2-1, with TRBD2 identical over 12 bases. The CDR3 is 15 residues long. CDR1 is ENHRY, CDR2 SYGVKD, per germline. The CDR3 nucleotides read TGTGCCAGCAGTGACTCGACTAGCGGGGGCAATGAGCAGTTCTTC. It is translated as CASSDSTSGGNEQFF.

The V and J genes are TRBV7-6 and TRBJ2-5; D call uncertain. The CDR3 runs to 15 residues. Per the germline V gene, CDR1 is SGHVS and CDR2 is FNYEAQ. Trimming shortened V by 7 bases and J by 2 bases, and 17 bases separated the two germline ends. The CDR3 DNA reads TGTGCCAGCACCCTAGGGAAGGGATGGCAAGAGACCCAGTACTTC. Its protein product is CASTLGKGWQETQYF. The full variable domain, its missing parts supplied by reference TRBV7-6 and TRBJ2-5, is GAGVSQSPRYKVTKRGQDVALRCDPISGHVSLYWYRQALGQGPEFLTYFNYEAQQDKSGLPNDRFSAERPEGSISTLTIQRTEQRDSAMYRCASTLGKGWQETQYFGPGTRLLVL.

This clone has more than one count but fewer than ten. The chain is built from TRBV11-2 and TRBJ2-2; 10 bases are a match to TRBD1. Germline lookup yields CDR1 SGHAT and CDR2 FQNNGV. After removal of 4 bases from V and 5 bases from J, the junction contained 13 bases not matched to a gene. This CDR3 comprises 18 residues. CDR3 nucleotides: TGTGCCAGCAGCTGGACCCGGGACAGGGGTATCTCGACCGGGGAGCTGTTTTTT. Protein sequence: CASSWTRDRGISTGELFF. Looking up the rest from reference TRBV11-2 and TRBJ2-2 gives the full variable domain: EAGVAQSPRYKIIEKRQSVAFWCNPISGHATLYWYQQILGQGPKLLIQFQNNGVVDDSQLPKDRFSAERLKGVDSTLKIQPAKLEDSAVYLCASSWTRDRGISTGELFFGEGSRLTVL.

The chain uses TRBV27 and TRBJ2-1; TRBD2 matches at 10 bases. J lost 4 bases, V lost 4 bases, and 7 bases had no gene match. Germline values: CDR1 MNHEY, CDR2 SMNVEV (reference sequence). The CDR3 totals 16 residues. CDR3 sequence: CASSYLSGGVYNEQFF. As DNA, the CDR3 is TGTGCCAGCAGTTATCTGAGCGGGGGGGTATACAATGAGCAGTTCTTC.

This clone has only one observation. The chain has TRBV13 and TRBJ2-1; no firm D call. V was clipped by 5 bases and J by 8 bases, with 10 bases between them. This CDR3 is 12 amino acids long. The germline V gene has CDR1 PRHDT and CDR2 FYEKMQ (reference sequence). CDR3 loop: CASSPHLDEQFF. The CDR3 nucleotides are TGTGCCAGCAGCCCACATCTCGATGAGCAGTTCTTC.

This chain links TRBV11-2 with TRBJ1-2; possibly TRBD1 for D (6 bases). The germline CDR1 and CDR2 sequences are SGHAT and FQNNGV. The CDR3 sequence is 15 residues long. V lost 4 bases and J 5 bases, leaving 17 bases between the germline ends. CDR3 in amino acids: CASSSRQEKEYGYTF. The CDR3 DNA sequence: TGTGCCAGCAGCTCCAGACAGGAGAAGGAATATGGCTACACCTTC.

The count of this clone is one. J is TRBJ2-7 and V is TRBV29-1, with D possibly TRBD1 on 6 matching bases. Trimming removed 3 bases at V and 2 bases at J, with 20 bases between. CDR1 and CDR2 from the germline V gene are SQVTM and ANQGSEA. The CDR3 is 16 residues long. The CDR3 reads CSVEGSHTGKTYEQYF. Written as DNA, the CDR3 is TGCAGCGTTGAGGGGTCTCATACAGGGAAGACCTACGAGCAGTACTTC.

The chain uses TRBV7-8 and TRBJ2-2; 11 nucleotides agree with TRBD2. Trimming cost V 5 bases and J 1 base; bases outside gene matches: 3. CDR3 length: 16 residues. Germline CDR1 and CDR2: SGHVS and FQNEAQ. The chain's CDR3 is CASSPGLAGNTGELFF. CDR3 nucleotides: TGTGCCAGCAGCCCCGGACTAGCGGGGAACACCGGGGAGCTGTTTTTT.

The chain carries TRBV6-5 and TRBJ2-7; the D gene is possibly TRBD1 (6 bases). The CDR3 spans 16 residues. Trimming removed 0 bases at V and 3 bases at J, with 15 bases between. From germline, CDR1 is MNHEY and CDR2 SVGAGI. CDR3 sequence reads: CASSYSMGNRVYEQYF. The DNA for the CDR3 is TGTGCCAGCAGTTACTCGATGGGAAACAGGGTCTACGAGCAGTACTTC.

The chain has TRBV7-9 and TRBJ2-3, with D unresolved. The CDR3 covers 11 residues. CDR1 is SEHNR and CDR2 is FQNEAQ in the germline V gene (reference sequence). V was shortened by 7 bases and J by 3 bases, with 5 bases between the two germline ends. This CDR3 is CASTMTDTQYF. Here the CDR3 DNA reads TGTGCCAGCACCATGACAGATACGCAGTATTTT.

The table lists this clone with a count of one. V and J are TRBV27 and TRBJ1-6, with 8 positions matching TRBD1. Per the germline V gene, CDR1 is MNHEY and CDR2 is SMNVEV (reference sequence). The CDR3 loop spans 18 amino acids. J gave up 2 bases and V 8 bases, and 14 bases lay outside the gene matches. CDR3 amino acids: CASPFPPQGATYNSPLHF. The CDR3 nucleotides read TGTGCCAGCCCATTCCCCCCCCAGGGGGCCACCTATAATTCACCCCTCCACTTT.